This T cell receptor beta chain was documented in a study of molecular identifiers for immune sequencing clone quantification (dated by TCRdb to 2016 to 2019). About the study as a whole: In a replicate experiment, RNA from roughly 21,000 or 96,000 naive CD8 T cells was split into five aliquots, four of which were sequenced. This methods study benchmarked molecular-identifier clustering-based TCR repertoire sequencing (MIDCIRS) and TCR RNA copy counting, using CD8 T cells to do so.

Only a few counts were recorded for this clonotype. Its antigen is not yet known. Per-base qualities were not stored, and no clone one base away is much larger. Libraries of naive CD8 T cells were built from anywhere between about 17,000 and 1,000,000 sorted cells, with 10%, 30% or 50% of the purified RNA used. Naive CD8 T cells, defined as CD8+CD4-CCR7+CD45RA+, were FACS-sorted into RLT Plus buffer on a BD FACSAria II. To test detection sensitivity, Jurkat RNA equal to over nine TCR copies was added to samples of about 20,000-1,000,000 naive CD8 T cells. Enrichment of CD8 T cells was done with RosetteSep CD8+ T Cell Enrichment Cocktail plus Ficoll-Paque, and ACK red cell lysis came afterward. Trimming at the junction amounts to 6 bases on V and 3 bases on J, and the germline ends lie 12 bases apart. The CDR3 holds 14 amino acids from the cysteine to the phenylalanine. Only the CDR3 region is kept as DNA, spanning 42 bases read in frame from base 1.

The library was generated by PCR. The listed sequencing device is Illumina HiSeq 4000. Bulk TCR libraries were made following a previously described method, with the TCR primers given in Table S5. The Qiagen AllPrep DNA/RNA kit was used to purify total RNA. Before any analysis, reads coming from multiple sequencing runs of the same library were combined into one pool. Per the original workflow: Reads were retained only if the reads had an exact TCR constant sequence, and the retained reads were trimmed to 150 nt and grouped according to their 12-nt molecular barcodes. Within each barcode group, reads were sub-clustered at a 15% Levenshtein threshold, and quality-weighted consensus sequences were built per RNA molecule. Non-functional sequences were filtered out, along with any lower-count sequence sitting one edit away from another sequence. On the basis of fitting two negative binomial distributions, barcode sub-clusters with fewer than 20% of the maximum read count were discarded. TCRdb reran the public reads through fastp at Q25 and MiXCR, keeping productive beta chains. Rows with a matching CDR3 protein are joined into one entry that keeps the most common DNA and genes. For this entry, the V and J calls and clone size follow TCRdb and not the study's own pipeline. This sample holds hundreds of thousands of distinct CDR3 sequences; 15% to 20% were observed only once. Under 0.95% of the sample is held by the ten biggest clonotypes.

The research as a whole found: Modeling gave about 3.2 recovered TCR RNA copies per cell versus about 10 by digital PCR, implying approximately 30% capture efficiency. Spiked-in Jurkat TCR RNA equal to a single cell's worth was reported to be detectable even within 1,100,000 naive CD8 T cells. When barcode sub-clustering was not used, chimeric consensus sequences inflated TCR diversity, with chimeras reaching as high as 47%. The naive libraries included spiked-in Jurkat TCR RNA (around 10 copies' worth), and this RNA is not part of the donor repertoire. Highly expanded clone sizes could be underestimated because identical TCR molecules may share a barcode. In CMV-specific effector cells, clones with more than 20 RNA copies contained over 99% of molecules, whereas in naive cells such clones contained under 1% of molecules.

The V gene is TRBV12-3 or TRBV12-4 and the J gene is TRBJ1-5; possibly the D gene is TRBD1, per 6 matching bases. The sample taken for sequencing was naive CD8+ T cells from blood, with Jurkat cell RNA spiked in. Taken with the paper, the label for cell subset or site translates to: FACS-sorted CD8+CD4-CCR7+CD45RA+ naive T cells. This sequence originates from a human donor in good health. Some libraries in this study had Jurkat cell RNA spiked in. Here is the DNA: TGTGCCAGCAGGACGACAGGCTACAATCAGCCCCAGCATTTT. Translation gives CASRTTGYNQPQHF.